This T cell receptor beta chain was profiled in a study of control samples from healthy donors and cancer patients. TCRdb's table, derived via immunoSEQ multiplex PCR, lists solely in-frame clones and lacks some. Of some 150,000 clones listed, 93% were seen once; the top ten hold approximately 2.5%. Sample: blood. The source of this sequence is a man aged 45-65 years in good health.

This CDR3 is CASSLSVYGYTF. CDR3 DNA sequence: TGTGCCAGCAGTTTGTCAGTCTATGGCTACACCTTC. The gene calls are TRBV6-2 or TRBV6-3 and TRBJ1-2, with D hard to call. The CDR3 spans 12 residues. V lost 4 bases and J 4 bases, leaving 7 bases between the germline ends. Per germline, CDR1 MNHEY and CDR2 SVGEGT.